The rows below give T cell receptor beta chains drawn from one sample of a study of response to subunit inactivated influenza vaccine. TCRdb re-called the RT-PCR reads with MiXCR, one entry per CDR3 protein. The repertoire holds around 250,000 distinct CDR3 sequences, with approximately 12% as singletons. The input for sequencing was non-naive T cells sorted from PBMCs, taken around 15 days before vaccination. The receptors stem from a man over 45 who received an inactivated influenza vaccine. CDR3s include the opening cysteine and the closing phenylalanine or tryptophan. A D gene is named only where the DNA matches it firmly. Size is omitted from some rows. Given values are once, few, many or a class for expanded clones.

- | TRBJ2-5 | TRBV10-3 | many | CAISEIGTQETQYF | TGTGCCATCAGTGAGATAGGGACCCAAGAGACCCAGTACTTC
TRBD1 | TRBJ1-5 | TRBV20-1 | few | CSAMGDRNYQPQHF | TGCAGTGCTATGGGGGACAGAAATTATCAGCCCCAGCATTTT
- | TRBJ2-3 | TRBV18 | - | CASSPSGANFGTQYF | TGTGCCAGCTCACCATCGGGTGCAAACTTCGGTACGCAGTATTTT
TRBD1 | TRBJ2-7 | TRBV12-3/TRBV12-4 | few | CASSLQGAHEQYF | TGTGCCAGCAGTTTGCAGGGGGCACACGAGCAGTACTTC
TRBD2 | TRBJ2-5 | TRBV6-2/TRBV6-3 | many | CASSYPVGLAGEAVETQYF | TGTGCCAGCAGTTATCCGGTGGGGCTAGCGGGAGAAGCTGTAGAGACCCAGTACTTC
TRBD1 | TRBJ2-1 | TRBV5-1 | few | CASSSGQGRGNEQFF | TGCGCCAGCAGCTCCGGACAGGGTAGAGGGAATGAGCAGTTCTTC
TRBD1 | TRBJ2-7 | TRBV6-4 | - | CASRTGQDTEQYF | TGTGCCAGCAGGACGGGACAGGATACCGAGCAGTACTTC
- | TRBJ1-1 | TRBV2 | few | CASGNSRNTEAFF | TGTGCCAGCGGTAACAGTCGGAACACTGAAGCTTTCTTT
TRBD2 | TRBJ2-5 | TRBV2 | once | CASRAGVRVETQYF | TGTGCCAGCAGGGCGGGGGTCCGGGTGGAGACCCAGTACTTC
TRBD1 | TRBJ1-6 | TRBV10-3 | - | CAIRDRSGTGVSPLHF | TGTGCCATCAGGGACCGATCAGGGACAGGGGTATCACCCCTCCACTTT
TRBD1 | TRBJ1-3 | TRBV5-1 | many | CASKSGTGPGNTIYF | TGCGCCAGCAAATCCGGGACAGGGCCTGGAAACACCATATATTTT
- | TRBJ2-7 | TRBV9 | few | CASALQETVSSYEQYF | TGTGCCAGCGCCCTCCAGGAGACCGTGAGCTCCTACGAGCAGTACTTC
- | TRBJ2-5 | TRBV20-1 | - | CSARDDAGAWETQYF | TGCAGTGCTAGAGATGATGCGGGGGCCTGGGAGACCCAGTACTTC
- | TRBJ2-3 | TRBV10-3 | - | CAISEGRVGASDTQYF | TGTGCCATCAGTGAGGGGAGGGTGGGGGCCTCAGATACGCAGTATTTT
- | TRBJ2-1 | TRBV27 | - | CASTATMAMGEQFF | TGTGCCAGCACCGCGACCATGGCTATGGGGGAGCAGTTCTTC
TRBD2 | TRBJ2-7 | TRBV3-1 | - | CASSLGTSGLYEQYF | TGTGCCAGCAGCCTGGGGACTAGCGGTTTATACGAGCAGTACTTC
TRBD1 | TRBJ1-5 | TRBV7-8 | few | CASSLRTGNNQPQHF | TGTGCCAGCAGCTTAAGGACAGGCAATAATCAGCCCCAGCATTTT
TRBD2 | TRBJ2-5 | TRBV9 | - | CASSVAGGVQETQYF | TGTGCCAGCAGCGTGGCGGGAGGTGTTCAAGAGACCCAGTACTTC
TRBD2 | TRBJ2-2 | TRBV7-3 | - | CASSPGGTNTGELFF | TGTGCCAGCAGCCCCGGGGGGACGAACACCGGGGAGCTGTTTTTT
- | TRBJ2-1 | TRBV30 | few | CANAAWGGNNEQFF | TGTGCCAACGCCGCATGGGGGGGCAACAATGAGCAGTTCTTC
- | TRBJ1-5 | TRBV6-1 | few | CASMGTGTTGYSNQPQHF | TGTGCCAGCATGGGAACCGGGACAACCGGATATAGCAATCAGCCCCAGCATTTT
- | TRBJ2-2 | TRBV7-2 | - | CASSLQFGTAGELFF | TGTGCCAGCAGCTTACAGTTCGGTACAGCCGGGGAGCTGTTTTTT
- | TRBJ1-1 | TRBV5-1 | - | CASSWGDNMNTEAFF | TGCGCCAGCAGCTGGGGGGACAATATGAACACTGAAGCTTTCTTT
- | TRBJ1-5 | TRBV6-2/TRBV6-3 | few | CASGEGNQPQHF | TGTGCCAGCGGGGAGGGCAATCAGCCCCAGCATTTT
TRBD1 | TRBJ2-7 | TRBV5-6 | - | CASSPKGNRGRGEQYF | TGTGCCAGCAGCCCCAAGGGGAACAGGGGAAGGGGCGAGCAGTACTTC
- | TRBJ1-6 | TRBV5-1 | - | CASSIAGTLNSPLHF | TGCGCCAGCAGCATTGCCGGGACTCTAAATTCACCCCTCCACTTT
- | TRBJ2-5 | TRBV12-3/TRBV12-4 | - | CASSLYLGETQYF | TGTGCCAGCAGTTTATATCTTGGGGAGACCCAGTACTTC
- | TRBJ2-7 | TRBV7-2 | few | CASSLSRVAEQYF | TGTGCCAGCAGCTTGTCGAGGGTAGCTGAGCAGTACTTC
- | TRBJ2-7 | TRBV7-2 | few | CASSFGISRYEQYF | TGTGCCAGCAGCTTCGGCATTTCCAGGTACGAGCAGTACTTC
TRBD1 | TRBJ2-7 | TRBV5-6 | - | CASSLDLGQGYEQYF | TGTGCCAGCAGCTTGGATTTGGGACAGGGCTACGAGCAGTACTTC
- | TRBJ2-5 | TRBV10-3 | few | CAISGGSQTKETQYF | TGTGCCATCAGTGGCGGTAGCCAGACGAAAGAGACCCAGTACTTC
TRBD2 | TRBJ2-1 | TRBV20-1 | - | CSARSPSGGPNEQFF | TGCAGTGCTAGAAGTCCCAGCGGGGGTCCCAATGAGCAGTTCTTC
TRBD2 | TRBJ2-1 | TRBV5-1 | - | CASSLAGGPDNEQFF | TGCGCCAGCAGCCTGGCGGGGGGTCCGGACAATGAGCAGTTCTTC
- | TRBJ2-1 | TRBV29-1 | many | CSKIAGTYNEQFF | TGCAGCAAGATCGCGGGAACCTACAATGAGCAGTTCTTC
- | TRBJ2-7 | TRBV29-1 | few | CSVGHNEQYF | TGCAGCGTTGGACATAACGAGCAGTACTTC
- | TRBJ2-1 | TRBV11-2 | few | CASSSRGPNHNNEQFF | TGTGCCAGCAGCTCCCGGGGCCCCAATCATAACAATGAGCAGTTCTTC
TRBD2 | TRBJ2-3 | TRBV12-3/TRBV12-4 | few | CATVQSGGVDTQYF | TGTGCCACCGTCCAAAGCGGGGGGGTTGATACGCAGTATTTT
- | TRBJ2-7 | TRBV7-2 | few | CASSLAQGAGGEQYF | TGTGCCAGCAGCTTAGCCCAGGGGGCCGGGGGGGAGCAGTACTTC
TRBD2 | TRBJ2-7 | TRBV9 | - | CASSPSSGPIEQYF | TGTGCCAGCAGCCCTTCTAGCGGCCCCATCGAGCAGTACTTC
TRBD2 | TRBJ2-1 | TRBV27 | - | CASSPPGLAGHEQFF | TGTGCCAGCAGTCCTCCGGGACTAGCGGGTCATGAGCAGTTCTTC
TRBD1 | TRBJ2-3 | TRBV2 | few | CASQDRGGTDTQYF | TGTGCCAGCCAAGACAGGGGCGGCACAGATACGCAGTATTTT
- | TRBJ2-7 | TRBV6-2/TRBV6-3 | few | CASSYRPDGEQYF | TGTGCCAGCAGTTACCGCCCCGACGGGGAGCAGTACTTC
TRBD2 | TRBJ2-3 | TRBV2 | many | CASNPTSESTDTQYF | TGTGCCAGCAACCCGACTAGCGAAAGCACAGATACGCAGTATTTT
- | TRBJ1-5 | TRBV4-3 | many | CASSQDARVNQPQHF | TGCGCCAGCAGCCAAGATGCCAGGGTAAATCAGCCCCAGCATTTT
TRBD1 | TRBJ2-5 | TRBV24-1 | few | CATSQDRVSETQYF | TGTGCCACCAGTCAGGACAGGGTCTCAGAGACCCAGTACTTC
- | TRBJ2-2 | TRBV11-1 | - | CASRLGVGTGELFF | TGTGCCAGCAGGCTGGGAGTGGGGACCGGGGAGCTGTTTTTT
TRBD2 | TRBJ2-2 | TRBV10-3 | few | CAIRKGLAGEGSGELFF | TGTGCCATCAGGAAGGGACTAGCGGGAGAGGGAAGCGGGGAGCTGTTTTTT
- | TRBJ2-5 | TRBV7-8 | few | CASSQTGSRETQYF | TGTGCCAGCAGCCAAACAGGGTCTAGAGAGACCCAGTACTTC
- | TRBJ2-2 | TRBV3-1 | - | CASSQAGGGNTGELFF | TGTGCCAGCAGCCAGGCGGGCGGAGGGAACACCGGGGAGCTGTTTTTT
- | TRBJ2-1 | TRBV5-5 | many | CASSFSDSRFDNEQFF | TGTGCCAGCAGCTTTTCGGACTCCCGATTTGACAATGAGCAGTTCTTC
- | TRBJ1-2 | TRBV18 | few | CASSPPGQRDYGYTF | TGTGCCAGCTCACCACCCGGTCAGAGGGACTATGGCTACACCTTC